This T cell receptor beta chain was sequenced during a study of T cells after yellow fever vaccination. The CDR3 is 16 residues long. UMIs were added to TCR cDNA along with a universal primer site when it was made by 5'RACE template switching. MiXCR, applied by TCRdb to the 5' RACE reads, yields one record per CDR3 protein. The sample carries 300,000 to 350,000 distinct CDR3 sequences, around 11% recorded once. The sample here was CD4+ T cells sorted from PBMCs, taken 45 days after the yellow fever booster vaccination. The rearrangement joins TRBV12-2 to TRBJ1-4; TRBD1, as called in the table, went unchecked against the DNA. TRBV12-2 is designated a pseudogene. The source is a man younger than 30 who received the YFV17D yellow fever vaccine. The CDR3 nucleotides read TGTGCAAGTCGCTTAACACGACAGGGCCTGCATGAAAAACTGTTTTTT. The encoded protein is CASRLTRQGLHEKLFF.